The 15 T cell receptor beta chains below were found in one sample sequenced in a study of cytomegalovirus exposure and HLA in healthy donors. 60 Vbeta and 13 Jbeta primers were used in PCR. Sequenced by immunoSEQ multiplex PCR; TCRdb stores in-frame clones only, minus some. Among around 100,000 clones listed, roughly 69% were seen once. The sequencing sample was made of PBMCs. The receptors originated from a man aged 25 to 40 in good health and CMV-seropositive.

The CDR3 loop is CAWSLGGVADTQYF. DNA of the CDR3: TGTGCCTGGAGTTTGGGGGGGGTAGCAGATACGCAGTATTTT. V usage is TRBV30 and J usage is TRBJ2-3; TRBD2 matches 7 bases. Per the germline V gene, CDR1 is GTSNPN and CDR2 is SVGIG (reference sequence). Losses at the gene ends were 2 bases for V and 4 bases for J; bases not matched to a gene: 6. CDR3 size: 14 residues.

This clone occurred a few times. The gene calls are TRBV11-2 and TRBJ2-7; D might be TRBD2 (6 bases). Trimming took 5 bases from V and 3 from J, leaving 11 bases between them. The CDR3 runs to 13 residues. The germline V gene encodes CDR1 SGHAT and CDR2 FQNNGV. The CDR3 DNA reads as TGTGCCAGCAGCCCGAGACTAGTCTACGAGCAGTACTTC. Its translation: CASSPRLVYEQYF.

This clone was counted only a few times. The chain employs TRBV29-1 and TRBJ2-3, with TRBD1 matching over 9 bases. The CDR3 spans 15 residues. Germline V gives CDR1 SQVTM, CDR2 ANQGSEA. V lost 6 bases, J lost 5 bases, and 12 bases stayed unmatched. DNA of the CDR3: TGCAGCGTCCAAAAGGCTGGGACAGGGAAAGATACGCAGTATTTT. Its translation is CSVQKAGTGKDTQYF.

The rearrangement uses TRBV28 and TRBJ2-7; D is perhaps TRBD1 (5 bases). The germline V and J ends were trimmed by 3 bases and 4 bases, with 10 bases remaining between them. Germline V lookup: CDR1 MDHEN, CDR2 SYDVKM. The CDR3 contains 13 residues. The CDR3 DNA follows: TGTGCCAGCAGTTTCCGGACACCTTACGAGCAGTACTTC. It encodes CASSFRTPYEQYF.

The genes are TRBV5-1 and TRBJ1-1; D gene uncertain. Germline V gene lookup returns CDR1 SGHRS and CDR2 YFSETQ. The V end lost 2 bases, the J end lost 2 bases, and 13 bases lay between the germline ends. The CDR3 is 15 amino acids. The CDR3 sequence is CASSLEGSTNTEAFF. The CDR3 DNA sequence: TGCGCCAGCAGCTTAGAGGGCAGCACCAACACTGAAGCTTTCTTT.

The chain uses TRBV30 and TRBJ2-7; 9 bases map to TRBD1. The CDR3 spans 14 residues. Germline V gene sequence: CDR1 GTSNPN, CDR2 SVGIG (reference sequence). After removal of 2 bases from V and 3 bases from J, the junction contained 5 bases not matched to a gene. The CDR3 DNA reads TGTGCCTGGAGTATGACAGGGGGGCTCTACGAGCAGTACTTC. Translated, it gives CAWSMTGGLYEQYF.

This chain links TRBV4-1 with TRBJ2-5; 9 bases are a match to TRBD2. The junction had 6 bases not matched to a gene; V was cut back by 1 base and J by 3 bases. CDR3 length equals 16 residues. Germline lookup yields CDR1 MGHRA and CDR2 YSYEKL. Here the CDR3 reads CASSQGVASGEETQYF. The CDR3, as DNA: TGCGCCAGCAGCCAAGGGGTCGCTAGCGGGGAAGAGACCCAGTACTTC.

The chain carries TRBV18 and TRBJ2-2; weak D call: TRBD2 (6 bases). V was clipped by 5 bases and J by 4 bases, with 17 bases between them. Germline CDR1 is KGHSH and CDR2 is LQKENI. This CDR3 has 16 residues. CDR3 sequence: CASSSYGGAGTGELFF. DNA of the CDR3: TGTGCCAGCTCATCGTACGGGGGAGCGGGCACCGGGGAGCTGTTTTTT.

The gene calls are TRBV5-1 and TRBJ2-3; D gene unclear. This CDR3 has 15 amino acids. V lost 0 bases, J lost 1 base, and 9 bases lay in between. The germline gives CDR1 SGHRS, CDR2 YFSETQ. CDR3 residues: CASSLALGGTDTQYF. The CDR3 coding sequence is TGCGCCAGCAGCTTGGCGTTAGGAGGCACAGATACGCAGTATTTT.

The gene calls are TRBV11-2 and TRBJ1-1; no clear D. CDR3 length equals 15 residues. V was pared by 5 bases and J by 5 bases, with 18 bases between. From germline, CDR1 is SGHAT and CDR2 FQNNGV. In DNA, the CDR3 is TGTGCCAGCAGCCAGGAGGCGCTGAGGGAAACTGAAGCTTTCTTT. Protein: CASSQEALRETEAFF.

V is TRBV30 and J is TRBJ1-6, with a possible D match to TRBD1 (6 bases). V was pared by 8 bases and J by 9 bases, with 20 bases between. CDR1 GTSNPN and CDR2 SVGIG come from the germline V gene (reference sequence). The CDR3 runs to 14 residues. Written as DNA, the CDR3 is TGTGCCATCCCGACAGGTTTGGTTGGTTCACCCCTCCACTTT. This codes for CAIPTGLVGSPLHF.

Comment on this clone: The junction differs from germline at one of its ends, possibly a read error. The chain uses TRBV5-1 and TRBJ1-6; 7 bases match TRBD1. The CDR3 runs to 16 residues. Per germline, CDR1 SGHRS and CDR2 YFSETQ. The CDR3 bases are TGCGCCAGCAGCCTTGGCGGCAGGGGGTATACTTCACCCCTCCACTTT. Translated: CASSLGGRGYTSPLHF.

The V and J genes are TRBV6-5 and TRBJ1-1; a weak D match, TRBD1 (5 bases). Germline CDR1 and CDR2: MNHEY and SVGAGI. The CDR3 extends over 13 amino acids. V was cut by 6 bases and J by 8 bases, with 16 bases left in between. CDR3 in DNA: TGTGCCAGCAGAACCACACAGGCGCCCGAAGCTTTCTTT. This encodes CASRTTQAPEAFF.

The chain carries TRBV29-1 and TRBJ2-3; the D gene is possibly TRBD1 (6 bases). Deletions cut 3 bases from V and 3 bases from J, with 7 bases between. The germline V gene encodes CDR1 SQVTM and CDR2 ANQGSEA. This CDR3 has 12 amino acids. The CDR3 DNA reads TGCAGCGTTGACAGGGGAACAGATACGCAGTATTTT. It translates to CSVDRGTDTQYF.

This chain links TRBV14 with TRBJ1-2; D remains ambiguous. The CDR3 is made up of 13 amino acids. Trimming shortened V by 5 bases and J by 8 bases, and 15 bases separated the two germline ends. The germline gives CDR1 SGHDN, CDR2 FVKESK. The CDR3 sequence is CASSFLEGGGYTF. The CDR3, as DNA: TGTGCCAGCAGCTTCCTAGAGGGCGGAGGCTACACCTTC.